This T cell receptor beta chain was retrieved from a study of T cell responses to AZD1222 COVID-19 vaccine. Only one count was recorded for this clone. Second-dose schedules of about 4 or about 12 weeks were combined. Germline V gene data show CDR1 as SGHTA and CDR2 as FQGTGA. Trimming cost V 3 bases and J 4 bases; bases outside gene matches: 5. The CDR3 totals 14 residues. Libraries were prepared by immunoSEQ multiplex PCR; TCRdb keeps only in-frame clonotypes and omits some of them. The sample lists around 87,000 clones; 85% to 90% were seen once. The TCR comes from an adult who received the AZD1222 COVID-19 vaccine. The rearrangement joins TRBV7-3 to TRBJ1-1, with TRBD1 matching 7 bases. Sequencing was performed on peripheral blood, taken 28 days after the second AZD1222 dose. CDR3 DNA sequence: TGTGCCAGCAGCTTGACAGGGCCGAGCACTGAAGCTTTCTTT. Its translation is CASSLTGPSTEAFF.